This record covers a single T cell receptor (beta chain). The PCR ran on 60 Vbeta and 13 Jbeta primers. The method was immunoSEQ multiplex PCR; TCRdb's version includes in-frame clones alone and lacks a portion of them. The sample yields around 250,000 clones, around 90% seen once. The sample is drawn from a study of cytomegalovirus exposure and HLA in healthy donors. The CDR3 consists of 17 residues. CDR1 is ENHRY, CDR2 SYGVKD, per germline. Trimming left V 3 bases short and J 2 bases short, with 14 bases between. This clonotype was obtained from a girl aged 2-10 years in good health and CMV-seronegative. The rearrangement joins TRBV10-3 to TRBJ2-6, with a tentative D call TRBD2 (6 bases). The specimen sequenced was PBMCs. The chain's CDR3 is CAISDRGFPPGANVLTF. The CDR3 DNA reads TGTGCCATCAGTGACCGGGGGTTTCCTCCTGGGGCCAACGTCCTGACTTTC.